The source of this TCR beta chain is a study of immune reconstitution after stem cell transplant in scleroderma. TCRdb re-called the RT-PCR reads through MiXCR, storing one row per CDR3 protein. The data hold roughly 5,000 distinct CDR3 sequences, with approximately 8.5% observed a single time. This clonotype is medium-sized in the sample. With 3 bases removed from V and 2 bases from J, the gap between germline ends came to 13 bases. The germline CDR1 and CDR2 sequences are SQVTM and ANQGSEA. The CDR3 length is 14 residues. The chain uses TRBV29-1 and TRBJ1-1; no firm D call. This TCR was sampled from a male donor with systemic sclerosis. Collection took place before or after autologous hematopoietic stem cell transplantation (not recorded which). The CDR3 reads CSVELQRSNTEAFF. The CDR3 coding sequence is TGCAGCGTTGAGTTACAGAGAAGTAACACTGAAGCTTTCTTT.